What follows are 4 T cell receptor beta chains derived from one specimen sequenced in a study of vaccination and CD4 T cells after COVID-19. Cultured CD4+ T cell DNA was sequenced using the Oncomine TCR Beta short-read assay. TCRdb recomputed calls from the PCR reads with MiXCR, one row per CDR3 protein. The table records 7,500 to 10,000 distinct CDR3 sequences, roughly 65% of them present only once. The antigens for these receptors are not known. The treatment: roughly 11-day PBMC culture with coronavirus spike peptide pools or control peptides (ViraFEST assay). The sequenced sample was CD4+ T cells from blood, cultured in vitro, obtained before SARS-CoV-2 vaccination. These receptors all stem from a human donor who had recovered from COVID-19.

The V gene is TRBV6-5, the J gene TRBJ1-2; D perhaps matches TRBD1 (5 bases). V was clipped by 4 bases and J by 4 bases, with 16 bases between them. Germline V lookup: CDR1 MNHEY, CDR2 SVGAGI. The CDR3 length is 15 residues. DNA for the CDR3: TGTGCCAGCAGTTCCCTGGGGCAGGGTAGCTATGGCTACACCTTC. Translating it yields CASSSLGQGSYGYTF.

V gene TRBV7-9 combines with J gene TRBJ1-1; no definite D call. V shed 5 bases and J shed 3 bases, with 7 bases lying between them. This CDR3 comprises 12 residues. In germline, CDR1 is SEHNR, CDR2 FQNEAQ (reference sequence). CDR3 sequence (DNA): TGTGCCAGCAGCCTTCCGGACACTGAAGCTTTCTTT. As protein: CASSLPDTEAFF.

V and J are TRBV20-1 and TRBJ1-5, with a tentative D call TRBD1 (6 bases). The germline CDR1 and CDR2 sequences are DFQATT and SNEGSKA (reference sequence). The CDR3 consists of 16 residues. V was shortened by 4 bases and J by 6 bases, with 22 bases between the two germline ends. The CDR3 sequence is CSATLEGGRFLQPQHF. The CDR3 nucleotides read TGCAGTGCTACTCTTGAGGGGGGGCGGTTTCTTCAGCCCCAGCATTTT.

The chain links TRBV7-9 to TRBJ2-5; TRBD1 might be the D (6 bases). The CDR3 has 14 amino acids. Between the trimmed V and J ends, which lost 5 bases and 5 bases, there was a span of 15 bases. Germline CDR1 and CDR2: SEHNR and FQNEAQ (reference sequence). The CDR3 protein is CASSRTGTMETQYF. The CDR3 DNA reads TGTGCCAGCAGCCGGACCGGGACAATGGAGACCCAGTACTTC.